This TCR beta chain stems from a study of blood T cell repertoires in COVID-19. For the study at large: Samples taken during acute and convalescent COVID-19 were collected in the United States, Italy and Spain. T cells, B-cell-depleted T cells, or PBMCs provided the cDNA or gDNA that served as material.

The CDR3 covers 11 residues. Germline loops: CDR1 WSHSY, CDR2 SAAADI. V gave up 6 bases and J gave up 7 bases, with 7 bases separating them. Study processing details: Reference gene primer amplification yielded estimated nucleated cell counts. The assay was immunoSEQ multiplex PCR, and TCRdb's table has in-frame clones only and misses some. The V and J calls and clone size were taken over from that table, and D and trimming were inferred from the DNA. The sample comprises some 180,000 clones, 75% to 90% of which are singletons, and 8.2% rests with the top ten. The TCR sequence derives from a woman aged 55-70 years with acute or convalescent COVID-19. The sample comprised peripheral blood. The chain is built from TRBV10-2 and TRBJ2-1; D is undetermined. As DNA, the CDR3 is TGCGCCAGCAGCCCTGCGAATGAGCAGTTCTTC. It translates to CASSPANEQFF.